Shown below are 11 T cell receptor beta chains from a single sample sequenced in a study of CD8+ T cells in alopecia areata. TCR sequencing used cDNA made by reverse transcription of extracted RNA. Data came from immunoSEQ multiplex PCR; TCRdb stores just in-frame clones and leaves some out. This sample has over 150,000 clones; about three fifths occur once, and the top ten carry approximately 0.63%. Described treatment: oral pan-JAK inhibitor, 5-10 mg twice daily. The specimen was CD4+ T cells sorted from blood, collected at week 4, from a patient treated with tofacitinib. These receptors were obtained from a human donor with alopecia areata.

The sample holds a few counts of this clone. The V call is TRBV5-4, the J call TRBJ2-5; 8 nucleotides line up with TRBD2. This CDR3 is built from 14 residues. From germline, CDR1 is SGHNT and CDR2 YYREEE (reference sequence). Trimming removed 1 base from V and 4 bases from J; junction bases left unmatched: 3. The DNA for the CDR3 is TGTGCCAGCAGCTTGTATGCGGGAGGAGAGACCCAGTACTTC. Translated: CASSLYAGGETQYF.

A remark on this clone: Other DNA variants within this sample encode the same CDR3. This chain joins TRBV5-1 and TRBJ2-5, with a weak D call TRBD1 (6 bases). The CDR3 spans 14 residues. V shed 1 base and J shed 2 bases, with 9 bases lying between them. The germline CDR1 and CDR2 sequences are SGHRS and YFSETQ. The CDR3 here is CASSLTGTQETQYF. The CDR3 DNA is TGCGCCAGCAGCTTGACGGGGACACAAGAGACCCAGTACTTC.

In this sample, this clone turned up once. V usage is TRBV4-2 and J usage is TRBJ1-1; D remains unclear. CDR3 size: 14 residues. Trimming removed 4 bases at V and 1 base at J, with 10 bases between. Germline-derived CDR1 and CDR2 are LGHNA and YNFKEQ. Here the CDR3 DNA reads TGTGCCAGCAGCCCTCACCTGGGGAACACTGAAGCTTTCTTT. It is translated as CASSPHLGNTEAFF.

V and J are TRBV9 and TRBJ1-2; D remains ambiguous. Trimming took off 0 bases at V and 8 bases at J, with 17 bases between the two ends. Germline assignment: CDR1 SGDLS and CDR2 YYNGEE. The CDR3 contains 15 residues. The CDR3 sequence: CASSVDSQWLSGYTF. The CDR3 DNA follows: TGTGCCAGCAGCGTAGATTCCCAATGGCTAAGCGGCTACACCTTC.

This clone was seen a few times. J is TRBJ1-5 and V is TRBV15, with no clear D. V dropped 0 bases and J dropped 5 bases, with 5 bases sitting between them. There are 13 residues in the CDR3. Germline V CDR1 and CDR2: LNHNV, YYDKDF (reference sequence). This CDR3 is CATSRDRDQPQHF. As DNA, the CDR3 is TGTGCCACCAGCAGAGATAGGGATCAGCCCCAGCATTTT.

This clone was picked up one time. CDR3 DNA: TGTGCCACCAGCAGGACTAGCGGGAGTAGGGCAGATACGCAGTATTTT. The encoded protein is CATSRTSGSRADTQYF. V and J are TRBV15 and TRBJ2-3, with TRBD2 matching 12 bases. CDR1 is LNHNV and CDR2 is YYDKDF in the germline V gene (reference sequence). The ends lost 3 bases at V and 4 bases at J; junction bases unmatched: 5. This CDR3 region has 16 residues.

The chain employs TRBV29-1 and TRBJ2-3, with 9 bases fitting TRBD1. Germline V gene sequence: CDR1 SQVTM, CDR2 ANQGSEA. The V segment lost 6 bases and the J segment 4 bases; nucleotides outside the gene matches: 8. CDR3 size: 14 residues. CDR3 DNA: TGCAGCGTGAGAAGGGACAGGGTCCCAGATACGCAGTATTTT. Its translation is CSVRRDRVPDTQYF.

This clone was seen a few times. The chain combines TRBV18 with TRBJ2-1; 8 positions match TRBD2. The trim removed 0 bases at V and 4 bases at J, leaving 5 bases unmatched. The germline V gene has CDR1 KGHSH and CDR2 LQKENI. This CDR3 comprises 16 residues. CDR3 in DNA: TGTGCCAGCTCACCACCTGGAAGCGGGGGTTACAATGAGCAGTTCTTC. Its protein product is CASSPPGSGGYNEQFF.

This clone showed up just a few times. V gene TRBV4-1 combines with J gene TRBJ1-2, with D uncertain. V was cut by 1 base and J by 8 bases, with 11 bases left in between. The V gene's germline CDR1 is MGHRA and CDR2 YSYEKL. The CDR3 is 13 amino acids. CDR3 sequence reads: CASSQASRAGYTF. For the CDR3, the DNA is TGCGCCAGCAGCCAAGCTTCTAGGGCAGGCTACACCTTC.

The chain couples TRBV4-2 to TRBJ2-1; D remains unclear. The CDR3 is made up of 15 amino acids. Per the germline V gene, CDR1 is LGHNA and CDR2 is YNFKEQ. The V end lost 1 base, the J end lost 5 bases, and 12 bases lay between the germline ends. The CDR3 bases are TGTGCCAGCAGCCAAGGTGATAGCAATCACAATGAGCAGTTCTTC. Translation: CASSQGDSNHNEQFF.

The chain combines TRBV30 with TRBJ1-2; unclear D gene. Trimming shortened V by 1 base and J by 8 bases, and 20 bases separated the two germline ends. Germline V gives CDR1 GTSNPN, CDR2 SVGIG (reference sequence). The CDR3 totals 15 residues. CDR3 sequence (DNA): TGTGCCTGGAGTGGAATCAGGTCAAAGGTGGAGGGCTACACCTTC. Its translation is CAWSGIRSKVEGYTF.